The source of this T cell receptor beta chain is a study of cytomegalovirus exposure and HLA in healthy donors. Overall study results and limits: Rarity marked most TCR sequences, yet some public TCRs occurred in many donors. It was approximately 160 TCR beta chains that were listed as cytomegalovirus-associated.

Trimming left V 3 bases short and J 3 bases short, with 9 bases between. The CDR3 has 13 residues. CDR1 LNHNV and CDR2 YYDKDF come from the germline V gene (reference sequence). Sequenced by immunoSEQ multiplex PCR; TCRdb stores in-frame clones only, minus some. The data hold 150,000 to 200,000 clones, with around nine tenths observed a single time. As regards this clone: Its antigen remains unidentified.

Sequenced input: PBMCs. The chain joins TRBV15 to TRBJ2-7; no clear D gene. This clonotype was sampled from a woman younger than 35 in good health and CMV-seropositive. CDR3 residues: CATSRKLYYEQYF. The CDR3 nucleotides are TGTGCCACCAGCAGGAAGCTTTACTACGAGCAGTACTTC.